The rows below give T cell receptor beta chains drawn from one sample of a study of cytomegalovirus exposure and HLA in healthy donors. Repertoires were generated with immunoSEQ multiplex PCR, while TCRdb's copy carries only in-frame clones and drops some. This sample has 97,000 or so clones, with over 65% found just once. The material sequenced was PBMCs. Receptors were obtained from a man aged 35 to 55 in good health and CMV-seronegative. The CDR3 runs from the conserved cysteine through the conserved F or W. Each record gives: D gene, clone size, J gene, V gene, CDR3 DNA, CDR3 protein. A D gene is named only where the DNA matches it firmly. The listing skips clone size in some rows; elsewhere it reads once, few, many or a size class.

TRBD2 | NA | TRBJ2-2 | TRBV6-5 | TGTGCCAGCAGTTACTCCTGGGGGGGGACCGGGGAGCTGTTTTTT | CASSYSWGGTGELFF
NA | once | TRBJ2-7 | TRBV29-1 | TGCAGCGTTGAAGATCCGATGCTTTTGGGGCGCAGCGAATCCTACGAGCAGTACTTC | CSVEDPMLLGRSESYEQYF
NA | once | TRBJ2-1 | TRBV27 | TGTGCCAGCAGTTTCGGGCCGGAGGATGAGCAGTTCTTC | CASSFGPEDEQFF
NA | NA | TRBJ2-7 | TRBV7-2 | TGTGCCAGCAGTTATTCTACAGGGACCCCCCTCGAGCAGTACTTC | CASSYSTGTPLEQYF
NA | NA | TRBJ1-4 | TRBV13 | TGTGCCAGCAGCCCCTCCGGCAGGGCAACTAATGAAAAACTGTTTTTT | CASSPSGRATNEKLFF
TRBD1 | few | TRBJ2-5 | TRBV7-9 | TGTGCCAGCAGCTTAGGCCCGACAGGGGGCTTTCAAGAGACCCAGTACTTC | CASSLGPTGGFQETQYF
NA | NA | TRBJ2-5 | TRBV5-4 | TGTGCCAGCAGCTTGGCAGGCCACCAAGAGACCCAGTACTTC | CASSLAGHQETQYF
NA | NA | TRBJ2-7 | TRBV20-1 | TGCAGTGGGGGCGGGGCCGCCGAGCAGTACTTC | CSGGGAAEQYF
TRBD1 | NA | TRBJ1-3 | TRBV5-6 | TGTGCCAGCAGTTCGGGACAGGGAACAATAAGAAACACCATATATTTT | CASSSGQGTIRNTIYF
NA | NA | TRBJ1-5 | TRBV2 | TGTGCCAGCAGTACCTATACCAATCAGCCCCAGCATTTT | CASSTYTNQPQHF
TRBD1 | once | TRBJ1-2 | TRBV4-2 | TGTGCCAGCAGCCAAGATCTGGGACAGAGGATTACCTTC | CASSQDLGQRITF
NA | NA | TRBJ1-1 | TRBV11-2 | TGTGCCAGCACCGACAGCCTAAGGAGCGGGGCTTTCTTT | CASTDSLRSGAFF
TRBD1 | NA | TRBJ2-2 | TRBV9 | TGTGCCAGCAGCGATGACAGGGGCGGCGGGGAGCTGTTTTTT | CASSDDRGGGELFF
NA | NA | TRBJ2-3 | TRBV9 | TGTGCCAGCAGCGTAGTAGGCTCACCCGGCGGGACAGATACGCAGTATTTT | CASSVVGSPGGTDTQYF
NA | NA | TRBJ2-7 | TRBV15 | TGTGCCACCAGCAGACGCGACAGTTCCTACGAGCAGTACTTC | CATSRRDSSYEQYF
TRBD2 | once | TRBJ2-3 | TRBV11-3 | TGTGCCAGCAGCGCTTCTAGCGGGGGGGCCACAGATACGCAGTATTTT | CASSASSGGATDTQYF
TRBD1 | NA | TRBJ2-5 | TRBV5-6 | TGTGCCAGCAGCTTGGTTACGACAGGGTCAGGGACCCAGTACTTC | CASSLVTTGSGTQYF
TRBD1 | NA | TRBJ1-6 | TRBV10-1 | TGCGCCAGCAGTGTGGACAGGGCAAGATCACCCCTCCACTTT | CASSVDRARSPLHF
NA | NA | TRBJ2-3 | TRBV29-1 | TGCAGCGCAATGTCAGATACGCAGTATTTT | CSAMSDTQYF
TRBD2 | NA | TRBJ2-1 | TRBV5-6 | TGTGCCAGCAGCTTGGTGGTAGCGGGGGCGTACAATGAGCAGTTCTTC | CASSLVVAGAYNEQFF
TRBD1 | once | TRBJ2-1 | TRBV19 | TGTGCCAGTAGTTTATCGCCACAGGGGACCTGCAATGAGCAGTTCTTC | CASSLSPQGTCNEQFF
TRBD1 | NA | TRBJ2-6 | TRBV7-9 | TGTGCCAGCAGCGTACCGGGACAGGGGTACTCTGGGGCCAACGTCCTGACTTTC | CASSVPGQGYSGANVLTF
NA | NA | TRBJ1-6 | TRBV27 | TGTGCCAGCAGTTTATCGGTCAGGGCCAATTCACCCCTCCACTTT | CASSLSVRANSPLHF
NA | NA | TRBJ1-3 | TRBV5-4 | TGTGCCAGCAGCTTGGTACTGGAGGGCACTGGAAACACCATATATTTT | CASSLVLEGTGNTIYF